A selection of T cell receptor beta chains follows, all from one sample in a study of technical replicates of blood from a handful of donors. Generated by immunoSEQ multiplex PCR, the TCRdb table keeps only in-frame clones and is missing some. This sample yields about 98,000 clones, of which 90% to 96% are seen a single time; approximately 0.21% belongs to the top ten. The specimen sequenced was T cells isolated from PBMCs. The receptors stem from a human donor in good health. CDR3s include the opening cysteine and the closing phenylalanine or tryptophan. D genes are given only for firm matches. Size is stated for part of the rows, as once, few or many counts, or as a class when the clone is expanded.

size,V,D,J,DNA,CDR3
-,TRBV6-1,-,TRBJ2-7,TGTGCCAGCAGTGAAGGGCAGATCTACGAGCAGTACTTC,CASSEGQIYEQYF
-,TRBV9,TRBD1,TRBJ1-2,TGTGCCAGCAGCGCTCCGACCTTGACAGGGTTGTATGGCTACACCTTC,CASSAPTLTGLYGYTF
-,TRBV7-9,-,TRBJ2-7,TGTGCCAGCAGGGGCGGGAAGGTCTACGAGCAGTACTTC,CASRGGKVYEQYF
-,TRBV11-2,-,TRBJ2-1,TGTGCCAGCAGCTCCCTCGGGGAGAGGAGCCATGAGCAGTTCTTC,CASSSLGERSHEQFF
-,TRBV10-3,-,TRBJ1-1,TGTGCCATCAGTGAGAGGTTACTTCGGGGTGGCACTGAAGCTTTCTTT,CAISERLLRGGTEAFF
once,TRBV2,-,TRBJ2-7,TGTGCCAGCAGTGAATCTGGCCCGAACCTCGAGCAGTACTTC,CASSESGPNLEQYF
-,TRBV14,-,TRBJ2-7,TGTGCCAGCAGCCACCAAGGACAGTTAAACCCCGGAGAGCAGTACTTC,CASSHQGQLNPGEQYF
-,TRBV6-5,TRBD2,TRBJ2-5,TGTGCCAGCACGGTAGCGGGGTCACAGACCCAGTACTTC,CASTVAGSQTQYF
-,TRBV7-2,TRBD1,TRBJ2-7,TGTGCCAGCAGCTTCACAAGGACAGGTCTCGAGCAGTACTTC,CASSFTRTGLEQYF
-,TRBV5-8,-,TRBJ1-5,TGTGCCAGCAGCTCTCAGGGGAATCAGCCCCAGCATTTT,CASSSQGNQPQHF
-,TRBV5-4,-,TRBJ1-2,TGTGCCAGCAGCCACCCTGGGGTGGGCGGGAGCTATGGCTACACCTTC,CASSHPGVGGSYGYTF
-,TRBV29-1,-,TRBJ2-7,TGCAGCGGGACACAGGGGAGGTACGAGCAGTACTTC,CSGTQGRYEQYF
-,TRBV7-2,-,TRBJ1-5,TGTGCCAGCACCTCCGCGGGTAGCAATCAGCCCCAGCATTTT,CASTSAGSNQPQHF
-,TRBV5-1,TRBD1,TRBJ2-3,TGCGCCAGCAGCCTGGGACAGGGGGCGAAGGCAGATACGCAGTATTTT,CASSLGQGAKADTQYF
-,TRBV7-8,-,TRBJ1-2,TGTGCCAGCAGCTTCGGGGCCCAGGGGCGGCGGGCTTATGGCTACACCTTC,CASSFGAQGRRAYGYTF
-,TRBV6-4,TRBD2,TRBJ2-3,TGTGCCAGCAGTGACCATCCCACTAGCGGGAGTCCCTTCCGAACAGATACGCAGTATTTT,CASSDHPTSGSPFRTDTQYF
-,TRBV27,TRBD2,TRBJ2-7,TGTGCCAGCACCTCCTATTTGCGGGGGAACGAGCAGTACTTC,CASTSYLRGNEQYF
-,TRBV11-3,TRBD1,TRBJ1-3,TGTGCCAGCAGCCAAGGAGGACAGGGGGCTGGAAACACCATATATTTT,CASSQGGQGAGNTIYF
-,TRBV9,-,TRBJ2-3,TGTGCCAGCAGCGCATACAGGGATCCAGATACGCAGTATTTT,CASSAYRDPDTQYF
-,TRBV30,-,TRBJ1-5,TGTGCCTGGAGTGGTGAGGGAAACCAGCCCCAGCATTTT,CAWSGEGNQPQHF
-,TRBV5-1,-,TRBJ1-3,TGCGCCAGCAGTACGACAGTCTCTGGAAACACCATATATTTT,CASSTTVSGNTIYF
once,TRBV15,TRBD2,TRBJ2-7,TGTGCCACCAGCAGAGAGCCTAGCGGGGGGGCTAAGGCCTACGAGCAGTACTTC,CATSREPSGGAKAYEQYF
-,TRBV27,TRBD2,TRBJ2-5,TGTGCCAGCAGTTCGCTAGCGGGAGGGCGTCCTGAGACCCAGTACTTC,CASSSLAGGRPETQYF
-,TRBV5-6,-,TRBJ2-3,TGTGCCAGCAGCTTGCTTAGGGGACATCGCACAGATACGCAGTATTTT,CASSLLRGHRTDTQYF
-,TRBV5-8,TRBD2,TRBJ2-3,TGTGCCAGCAGCTTGACTAGCGGGTCCCCCACAGATACGCAGTATTTT,CASSLTSGSPTDTQYF
-,TRBV5-4,TRBD1,TRBJ2-7,TGTGCCAGCAGCTATCAGGGGGCGGGCGAGCAGTACTTC,CASSYQGAGEQYF
-,TRBV4-2,-,TRBJ1-2,TGTGCCAGCAGCCAAGGAAATAGGGGCGGCTACACCTTC,CASSQGNRGGYTF
-,TRBV6-5,TRBD2,TRBJ2-1,TGTGCCACAACGGGGACTAGCGCCTACAATGAGCAGTTCTTC,CATTGTSAYNEQFF
once,TRBV6-1,TRBD1,TRBJ2-1,TGTGCCACCCCCGGGACAGTCTACAATGAGCAGTTCTTC,CATPGTVYNEQFF
-,TRBV10-3,-,TRBJ2-2,TGTGCCATCTCAGGGACACCGAACACCGGGGAGCTGTTTTTT,CAISGTPNTGELFF
-,TRBV19,TRBD1,TRBJ2-7,TGTGCCAGTAGATCGGGGACAGGGGTTGAGCAGTACTTC,CASRSGTGVEQYF
-,TRBV30,-,TRBJ1-2,TGTGCCTGGATCCCTATGGGGCACCCCAAAAACTATGGCTACACCTTC,CAWIPMGHPKNYGYTF
-,TRBV5-5,TRBD2,TRBJ2-5,TGTGCCAGCAGCTTCTCGGTAGCGGGGGCTCGGGAGACCCAGTACTTC,CASSFSVAGARETQYF
-,TRBV14,TRBD2,TRBJ2-3,TGTGCCAGCAGCCAGGGTGGAAGAGCTAGCGGGACCTGGACAGATACGCAGTATTTT,CASSQGGRASGTWTDTQYF
-,TRBV7-9,-,TRBJ1-1,TGTGCCAGCAGCGTAGGACGCAGGGGATATATGAACACTGAAGCTTTCTTT,CASSVGRRGYMNTEAFF
-,TRBV7-9,-,TRBJ2-3,TGTGCCAGCAGCTTAGAGGGGGGGGGCTACACAGATACGCAGTATTTT,CASSLEGGGYTDTQYF
-,TRBV12-5,TRBD2,TRBJ2-1,TGTGCTAGTGGTTTGGTACCTAGTGGGGCCCTAGCGGGGGGTCGTAGCTCCTACAATGAGCAGTTCTTC,CASGLVPSGALAGGRSSYNEQFF
-,TRBV19,TRBD1,TRBJ2-7,TGTGCCAGTAGTCCACCTCCGGGACAGGGTCCCCACGAGCAGTACTTC,CASSPPPGQGPHEQYF
once,TRBV11-2,TRBD2,TRBJ2-1,TGTGCCAGCAGGCGCCTCTCTAGACTAGCGGGAGGGGAGGGGCAGTTCTTC,CASRRLSRLAGGEGQFF
-,TRBV30,TRBD1,TRBJ1-5,TGTGCCTGGAACTTGGGACAGGCGGGGAGTCAGCCCCAGCATTTT,CAWNLGQAGSQPQHF
-,TRBV9,TRBD2,TRBJ2-1,TGTGCCAGCAGCGCCGGGACTATCCATGAGCAGTTCTTC,CASSAGTIHEQFF
-,TRBV7-9,TRBD1,TRBJ1-1,TGTGCCAGCAGCTTAGCGGACAGGGCAAACACTGAAGCTTTCTTT,CASSLADRANTEAFF
-,TRBV4-1,-,TRBJ2-1,TGCGCCAGCAGCCAAGATTCCGGCAATGAGCAGTTCTTC,CASSQDSGNEQFF
-,TRBV27,TRBD2,TRBJ2-2,TGTGCCAGCAGCCCCCTCCCCGGGACTAGCGGGAGCCTTTTCACCGGGGAGCTGTTTTTT,CASSPLPGTSGSLFTGELFF
once,TRBV2,-,TRBJ2-5,TGTGCCAGCAGTGAAGAAACCTTTCACGCGGAGACCCAGTACTTC,CASSEETFHAETQYF
-,TRBV15,TRBD1,TRBJ1-6,TGTGCCACCAGCAGAGAGACAGGGAATAATTCACCCCTCCACTTT,CATSRETGNNSPLHF
once,TRBV10-1,TRBD2,TRBJ2-2,TGCGCCAGCAGCCGCGGGAGGGCGACCACCGGGGAGCTGTTTTTT,CASSRGRATTGELFF
-,TRBV28,-,TRBJ2-7,TGTGCCAGCAGTTATAGAGGGCTTTCCTACGAGCAGTACTTC,CASSYRGLSYEQYF
-,TRBV5-1,-,TRBJ1-1,TGCGCCAGCAGCTTCCACTCTCAGGGGACGGTGAACACTGAAGCTTTCTTT,CASSFHSQGTVNTEAFF
-,TRBV9,TRBD2,TRBJ2-3,TGTGCCAGCAGCGCCAGACTAGCGGGGGGGCAGGATACGCAGTATTTT,CASSARLAGGQDTQYF
-,TRBV6-6,-,TRBJ2-7,TGTGCCAGCAGTTACTCCGGCAGGGTACTTTCTTACGAGCAGTACTTC,CASSYSGRVLSYEQYF
once,TRBV5-1,-,TRBJ2-7,TGCGCCAGCAGCTTGGAATCCCGGGACATCGAGCAGTACTTC,CASSLESRDIEQYF